These 8 T cell receptor beta chains were all obtained from the same sample, sequenced in a study of blood T cell repertoires in COVID-19. Sequencing used immunoSEQ multiplex PCR; TCRdb keeps in-frame clones, though not all of them. The sample consists of tens of thousands of clones, around 89% of them appearing once. The specimen sequenced was peripheral blood. The source of these receptors is a man in his 70s with active or convalescent COVID-19.

V gene TRBV7-9 combines with J gene TRBJ2-1; 8 positions match TRBD2. This CDR3 spans 16 amino acids. CDR1 and CDR2 from the germline V gene are SEHNR and FQNEAQ (reference sequence). After removal of 5 bases from V and 6 bases from J, the junction contained 12 bases not matched to a gene. The CDR3 DNA reads TGTGCCAGCAGCCCGTTTCCGGGACTAGGGGGCAATGAGCAGTTCTTC. Translating gives CASSPFPGLGGNEQFF.

This chain uses TRBV13 with TRBJ1-2; D is unresolved. The V end was cut by 2 bases, the J end by 4 bases, with 17 bases between. The length of the CDR3 is 16 residues. From germline, CDR1 is PRHDT and CDR2 FYEKMQ (reference sequence). The CDR3 nucleotides are TGTGCCAGCAGCTTAAACCCGCGCGGGAGCTCCTATGGCTACACCTTC. Translated, it gives CASSLNPRGSSYGYTF. Drawing the rest from reference TRBV13 and TRBJ1-2, the complete variable domain is AAGVIQSPRHLIKEKRETATLKCYPIPRHDTVYWYQQGPGQDPQFLISFYEKMQSDKGSIPDRFSAQQFSDYHSELNMSSLELGDSALYFCASSLNPRGSSYGYTFGSGTRLTVV.

The chain links TRBV20-1 to TRBJ2-7; 8 positions match TRBD2. There are 15 residues in the CDR3. With 3 bases clipped from V and 4 bases from J, the junction kept 11 bases outside the gene matches. The germline V gene encodes CDR1 DFQATT and CDR2 SNEGSKA (reference sequence). CDR3 region: CSASPGASGRYEQYF. In DNA, the CDR3 is TGCAGTGCTAGTCCTGGAGCTAGCGGGCGTTACGAGCAGTACTTC.

The J gene is TRBJ2-7, the V gene TRBV4-1, with D perhaps matching TRBD2 (5 bases). Trimming removed 1 base at V and 0 bases at J, with 13 bases between. Germline V gene lookup returns CDR1 MGHRA and CDR2 YSYEKL. The CDR3 is 16 residues long. The CDR3 loop is CASSQGVTGSSYEQYF. The DNA of the CDR3 is TGCGCCAGCAGCCAAGGAGTGACGGGAAGCTCCTACGAGCAGTACTTC.

Only a few counts were recorded for this clone. This sequence joins TRBV29-1 and TRBJ2-7; the match to TRBD1 covers 8 bases. The CDR3 runs 13 residues. Looked up from germline, CDR1 is SQVTM and CDR2 is ANQGSEA. Unmatched junction bases numbered 3, after V lost 5 bases and J lost 0 bases. The CDR3 DNA reads as TGCAGCGTTCGACAGGGGAGCTCCTACGAGCAGTACTTC. It encodes CSVRQGSSYEQYF.

This chain links TRBV28 with TRBJ2-7; the D gene is possibly TRBD2 (5 bases). CDR1 and CDR2 (germline): MDHEN, SYDVKM. The V and J ends lost 5 bases and 6 bases respectively, with 20 bases between them. The CDR3 contains 15 residues. CDR3 sequence reads: CASSPSPHLVSEQYF. The CDR3 DNA sequence: TGTGCCAGCAGTCCTAGCCCCCATCTAGTCTCCGAGCAGTACTTC.

The V and J genes are TRBV7-9 and TRBJ2-1, with TRBD2 matching 8 bases. Germline V CDR1 and CDR2: SEHNR, FQNEAQ (reference sequence). Germline trimming cut 8 bases from V and 1 base from J; bases unmatched to any gene: 7. This CDR3 region has 15 residues. CDR3 amino acids: CASGKSGSSYNEQFF. The CDR3 region has the DNA TGTGCCAGCGGAAAAAGCGGGAGTTCCTACAATGAGCAGTTCTTC.

The CDR3 loop reads CASSLNRHTSIGLVYEQYF. Here the CDR3 DNA reads TGTGCCAGCAGCTTAAACCGGCACACATCAATCGGACTAGTGTACGAGCAGTACTTC. The rearrangement joins TRBV7-8 to TRBJ2-7; 7 bases line up with TRBD2. From germline, CDR1 is SGHVS and CDR2 FQNEAQ. CDR3 length: 19 residues. With V trimmed by 2 bases and J by 4 bases, 20 bases remained unmatched.